This TCR beta chain is drawn from a study of T cell responses to AZD1222 COVID-19 vaccine. Overall study findings and caveats: Targets within unmutated variant regions were reportedly found for nearly half of spike-specific TCRs. White British people made up most donors, females outnumbered males, and clonal diversity was possibly underestimated. Researchers took repertoire samples only after the peak T cell response had come.

From germline, CDR1 is SNHLY and CDR2 FYNNEI. Deletions cut 10 bases from V and 3 bases from J, with 10 bases between. The CDR3 consists of 12 residues. Worth noting for this clone: The target antigen is unknown.

Doses given second, at about 4 or about 12 weeks, were pooled. Measured with immunoSEQ multiplex PCR; TCRdb has only the in-frame clones, and not every one. Of some 190,000 clones detected, nearly 95% appear once; the ten largest clones hold roughly 2%. The sequencing here drew on peripheral blood, taken 28 days after the second AZD1222 dose. The source is an adult who received the AZD1222 COVID-19 vaccine. The rearrangement links TRBV2 to TRBJ1-5; D is perhaps TRBD1 (5 bases). The CDR3 DNA follows: TGTGCCACCCGGGACCCCAATCAGCCCCAGCATTTT. Translation gives CATRDPNQPQHF.